The source of this T cell receptor beta chain is a study of T cell responses to AZD1222 COVID-19 vaccine. Study in general: Analyses pooled second doses at about 4 or about 12 weeks.

Points on this clone: Its matching antigen is unknown.

Some clones are missing from TCRdb's copy, which holds only in-frame ones; the method was immunoSEQ multiplex PCR. Among some 120,000 clones listed, more than 85% were seen once. Study findings and constraints: Repertoires were obtained only post-peak T cell response.

Germline V lookup: CDR1 GTSNPN, CDR2 SVGIG (reference sequence). There are 15 residues in the CDR3. Trimming at V came to 2 bases and at J to 4 bases, leaving 9 bases not matched to a gene. The TCR sequence derives from an adult in good health. The J gene is TRBJ2-3, the V gene TRBV30; 7 bases are a match to TRBD1. Source: peripheral blood, taken on day 0 of AZD1222 vaccination. The CDR3 DNA reads as TGTGCCTGGAGTCCCTCCAGAACAGGGGCAGATACGCAGTATTTT. Protein product: CAWSPSRTGADTQYF.